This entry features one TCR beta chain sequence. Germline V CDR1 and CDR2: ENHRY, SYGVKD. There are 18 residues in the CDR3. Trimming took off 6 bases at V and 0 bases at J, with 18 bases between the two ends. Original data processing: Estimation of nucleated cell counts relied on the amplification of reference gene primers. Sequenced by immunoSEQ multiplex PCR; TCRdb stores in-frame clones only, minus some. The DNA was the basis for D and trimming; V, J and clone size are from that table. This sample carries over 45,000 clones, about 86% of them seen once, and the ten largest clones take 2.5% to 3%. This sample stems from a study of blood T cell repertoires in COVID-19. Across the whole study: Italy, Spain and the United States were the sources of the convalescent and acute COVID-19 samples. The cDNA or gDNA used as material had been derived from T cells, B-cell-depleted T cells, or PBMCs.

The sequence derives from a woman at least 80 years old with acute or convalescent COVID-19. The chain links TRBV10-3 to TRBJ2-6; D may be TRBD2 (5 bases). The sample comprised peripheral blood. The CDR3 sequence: CAISFGGRTNSGANVLTF. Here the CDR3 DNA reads TGTGCCATCAGCTTCGGAGGCAGGACCAACTCTGGGGCCAACGTCCTGACTTTC.